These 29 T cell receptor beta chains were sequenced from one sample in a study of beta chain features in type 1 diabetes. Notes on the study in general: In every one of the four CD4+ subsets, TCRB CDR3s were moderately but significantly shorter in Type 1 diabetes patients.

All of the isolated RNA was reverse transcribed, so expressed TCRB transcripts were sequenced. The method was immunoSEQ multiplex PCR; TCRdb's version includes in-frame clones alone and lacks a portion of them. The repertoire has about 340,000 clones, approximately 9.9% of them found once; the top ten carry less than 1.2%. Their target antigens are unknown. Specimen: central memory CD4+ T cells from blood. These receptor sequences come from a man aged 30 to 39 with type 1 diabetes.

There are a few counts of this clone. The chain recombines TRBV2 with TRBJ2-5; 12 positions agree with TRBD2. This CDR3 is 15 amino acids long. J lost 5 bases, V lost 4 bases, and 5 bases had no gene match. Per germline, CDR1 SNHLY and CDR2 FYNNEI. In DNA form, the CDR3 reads TGTGCCAGCAGTGGACTAGCGGGGGTTCGTGAGACCCAGTACTTC. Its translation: CASSGLAGVRETQYF.

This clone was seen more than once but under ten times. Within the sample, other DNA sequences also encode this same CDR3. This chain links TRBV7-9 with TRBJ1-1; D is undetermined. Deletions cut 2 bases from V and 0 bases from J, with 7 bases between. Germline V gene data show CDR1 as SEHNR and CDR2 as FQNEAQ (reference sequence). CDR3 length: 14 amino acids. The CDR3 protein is CASSLNTVNTEAFF. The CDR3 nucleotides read TGTGCCAGCAGCTTAAACACGGTGAACACTGAAGCTTTCTTT.

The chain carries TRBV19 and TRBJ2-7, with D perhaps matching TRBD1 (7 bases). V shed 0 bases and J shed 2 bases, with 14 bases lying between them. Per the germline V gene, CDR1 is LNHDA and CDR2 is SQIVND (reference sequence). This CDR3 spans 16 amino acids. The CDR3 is CASSIEGGTATYEQYF. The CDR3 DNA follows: TGTGCCAGTAGTATAGAAGGAGGGACAGCCACCTACGAGCAGTACTTC.

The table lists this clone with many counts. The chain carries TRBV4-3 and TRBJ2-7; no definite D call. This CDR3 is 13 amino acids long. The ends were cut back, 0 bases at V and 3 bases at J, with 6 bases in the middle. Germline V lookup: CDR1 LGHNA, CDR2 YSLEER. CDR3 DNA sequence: TGCGCCAGCAGCCAAGACACGGACTACGAGCAGTACTTC. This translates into CASSQDTDYEQYF.

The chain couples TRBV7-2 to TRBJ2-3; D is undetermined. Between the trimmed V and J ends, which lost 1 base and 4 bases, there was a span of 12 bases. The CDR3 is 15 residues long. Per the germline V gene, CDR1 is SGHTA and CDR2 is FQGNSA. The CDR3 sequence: CASSLDPRGSDTQYF. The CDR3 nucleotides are TGTGCCAGCAGCTTAGACCCCCGAGGCTCAGATACGCAGTATTTT.

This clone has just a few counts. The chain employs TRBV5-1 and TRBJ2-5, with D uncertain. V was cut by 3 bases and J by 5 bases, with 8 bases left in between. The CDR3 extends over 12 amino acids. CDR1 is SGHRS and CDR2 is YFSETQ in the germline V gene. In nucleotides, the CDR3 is TGCGCCAGCAGCTCCACTGGGGAGACCCAGTACTTC. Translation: CASSSTGETQYF.

CDR3 sequence reads: CASSPNQGNTEAFF. For the CDR3, the DNA is TGTGCCAGCAGCCCGAACCAGGGAAACACTGAAGCTTTCTTT. V gene TRBV7-2 combines with J gene TRBJ1-1; TRBD1 might be the D (5 bases). CDR1 and CDR2 (germline): SGHTA, FQGNSA. The V end was cut by 5 bases, the J end by 2 bases, with 12 bases between. The CDR3 runs to 14 residues.

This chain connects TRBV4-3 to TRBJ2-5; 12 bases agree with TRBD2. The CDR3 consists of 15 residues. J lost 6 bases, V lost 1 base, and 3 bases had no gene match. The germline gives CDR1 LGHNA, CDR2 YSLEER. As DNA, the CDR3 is TGCGCCAGCAGCCAAGGGCTAGCGGGGGGGAAGACCCAGTACTTC. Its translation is CASSQGLAGGKTQYF.

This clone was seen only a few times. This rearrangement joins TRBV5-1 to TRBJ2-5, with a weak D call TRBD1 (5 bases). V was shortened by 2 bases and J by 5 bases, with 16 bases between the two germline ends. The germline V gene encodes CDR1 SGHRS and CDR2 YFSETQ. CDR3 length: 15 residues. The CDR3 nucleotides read TGCGCCAGCAGCTTCACCAGGGTCATGGGGGAGACCCAGTACTTC. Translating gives CASSFTRVMGETQYF. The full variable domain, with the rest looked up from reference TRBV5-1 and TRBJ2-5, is KAGVTQTPRYLIKTRGQQVTLSCSPISGHRSVSWYQQTPGQGLQFLFEYFSETQRNKGNFPGRFSGRQFSNSRSEMNVSTLELGDSALYLCASSFTRVMGETQYFGPGTRLLVL.

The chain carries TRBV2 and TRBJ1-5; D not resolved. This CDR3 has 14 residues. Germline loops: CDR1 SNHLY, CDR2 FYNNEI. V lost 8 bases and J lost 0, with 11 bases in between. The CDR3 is CASSLAASNQPQHF. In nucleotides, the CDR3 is TGTGCCAGCTCCTTGGCAGCTAGCAATCAGCCCCAGCATTTT.

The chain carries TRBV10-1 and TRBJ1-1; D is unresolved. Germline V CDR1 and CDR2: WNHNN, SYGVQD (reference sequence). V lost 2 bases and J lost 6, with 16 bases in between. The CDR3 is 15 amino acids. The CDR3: CASSETLGGTSEAFF. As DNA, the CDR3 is TGCGCCAGCAGTGAGACCCTCGGAGGCACATCTGAAGCTTTCTTT.

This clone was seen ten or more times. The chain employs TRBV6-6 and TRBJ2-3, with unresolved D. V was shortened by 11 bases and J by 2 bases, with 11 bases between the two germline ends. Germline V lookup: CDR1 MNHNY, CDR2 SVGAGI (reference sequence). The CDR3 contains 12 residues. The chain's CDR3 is CAAATYTDTQYF. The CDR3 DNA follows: TGTGCCGCAGCGACCTACACAGATACGCAGTATTTT.

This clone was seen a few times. DNA of the CDR3: TGTGCCAGCAGTGACCAATGGGTTAGGGCTACAGATACGCAGTATTTT. This codes for CASSDQWVRATDTQYF. The genes are TRBV6-1 and TRBJ2-3, with unresolved D. The CDR3 loop spans 16 amino acids. From germline, CDR1 is MNHNS and CDR2 SASEGT. V lost 3 bases to trimming and J lost 3 bases, with 16 bases between them.

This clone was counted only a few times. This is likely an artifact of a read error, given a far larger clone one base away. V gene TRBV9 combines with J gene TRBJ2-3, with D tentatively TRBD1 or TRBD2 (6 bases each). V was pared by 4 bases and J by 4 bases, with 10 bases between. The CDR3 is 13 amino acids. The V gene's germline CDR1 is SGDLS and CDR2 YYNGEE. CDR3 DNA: TGTGCCAGCAGCTTGGAGGGGGCAGATACGCAGTATTTT. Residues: CASSLEGADTQYF.

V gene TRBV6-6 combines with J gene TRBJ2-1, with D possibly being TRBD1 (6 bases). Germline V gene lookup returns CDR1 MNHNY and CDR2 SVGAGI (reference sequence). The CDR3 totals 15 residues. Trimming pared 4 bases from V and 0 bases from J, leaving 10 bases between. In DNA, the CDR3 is TGTGCCAGCAGTTCCCAAGGGGGCTCCTACAATGAGCAGTTCTTC. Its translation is CASSSQGGSYNEQFF.

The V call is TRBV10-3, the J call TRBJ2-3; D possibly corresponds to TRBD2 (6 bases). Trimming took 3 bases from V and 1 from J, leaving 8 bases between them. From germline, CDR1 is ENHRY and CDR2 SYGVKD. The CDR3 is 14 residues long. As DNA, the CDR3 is TGTGCCATCAGTGAACGCGGGGGCACAGATACGCAGTATTTT. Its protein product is CAISERGGTDTQYF.

This CDR3 reads CARAVMAGGPSSGANVLTF. The CDR3 DNA reads TGTGCCAGGGCGGTGATGGCGGGGGGCCCTAGCTCTGGGGCCAACGTCCTGACTTTC. The chain recombines TRBV2 with TRBJ2-6; 8 bases are a match to TRBD2. The CDR3 is 19 residues long. V trimming: 9 bases; J trimming: 0 bases; junction bases outside the gene matches: 16. The germline CDR1 and CDR2 sequences are SNHLY and FYNNEI.

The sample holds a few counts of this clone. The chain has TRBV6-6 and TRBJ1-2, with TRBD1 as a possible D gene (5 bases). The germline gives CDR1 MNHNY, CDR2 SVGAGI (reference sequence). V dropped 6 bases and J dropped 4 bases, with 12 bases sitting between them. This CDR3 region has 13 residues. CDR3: CASRPGSIYGYTF. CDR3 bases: TGTGCCAGCAGACCAGGGTCGATCTATGGCTACACCTTC.

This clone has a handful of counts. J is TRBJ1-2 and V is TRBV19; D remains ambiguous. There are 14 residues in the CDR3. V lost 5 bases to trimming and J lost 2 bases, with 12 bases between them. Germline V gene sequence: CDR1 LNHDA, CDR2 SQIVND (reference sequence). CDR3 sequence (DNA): TGTGCCAGTAGTTCGGACGTGGGGAACTATGGCTACACCTTC. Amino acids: CASSSDVGNYGYTF.

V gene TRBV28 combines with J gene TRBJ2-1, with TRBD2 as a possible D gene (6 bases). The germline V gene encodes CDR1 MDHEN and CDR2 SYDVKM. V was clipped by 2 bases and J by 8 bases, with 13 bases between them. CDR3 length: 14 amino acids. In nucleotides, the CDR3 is TGTGCCAGCAGTTTAGTTAAGGAGGGGTATGAGCAGTTCTTC. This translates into CASSLVKEGYEQFF.

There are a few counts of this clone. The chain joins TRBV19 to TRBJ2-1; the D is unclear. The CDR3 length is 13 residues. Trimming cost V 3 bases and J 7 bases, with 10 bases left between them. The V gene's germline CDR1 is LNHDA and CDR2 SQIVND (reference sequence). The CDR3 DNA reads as TGTGCCAGTAGTATCAGCAGGCTGAATGAGCAGTTCTTC. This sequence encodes CASSISRLNEQFF.

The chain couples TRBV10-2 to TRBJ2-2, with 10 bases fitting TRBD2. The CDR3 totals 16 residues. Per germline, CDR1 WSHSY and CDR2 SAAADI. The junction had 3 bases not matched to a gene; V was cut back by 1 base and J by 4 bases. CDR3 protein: CASSEWTSGATGELFF. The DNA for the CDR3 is TGCGCCAGCAGTGAGTGGACTAGCGGAGCCACCGGGGAGCTGTTTTTT.

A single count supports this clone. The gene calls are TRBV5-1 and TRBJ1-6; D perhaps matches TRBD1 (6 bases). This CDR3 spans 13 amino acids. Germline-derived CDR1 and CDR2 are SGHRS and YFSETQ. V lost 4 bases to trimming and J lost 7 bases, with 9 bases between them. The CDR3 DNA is TGCGCCAGCAGCGAAACAGGGAATTCACCCCTCCACTTT. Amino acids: CASSETGNSPLHF. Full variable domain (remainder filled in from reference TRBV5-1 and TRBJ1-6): KAGVTQTPRYLIKTRGQQVTLSCSPISGHRSVSWYQQTPGQGLQFLFEYFSETQRNKGNFPGRFSGRQFSNSRSEMNVSTLELGDSALYLCASSETGNSPLHFGNGTRLTVT.

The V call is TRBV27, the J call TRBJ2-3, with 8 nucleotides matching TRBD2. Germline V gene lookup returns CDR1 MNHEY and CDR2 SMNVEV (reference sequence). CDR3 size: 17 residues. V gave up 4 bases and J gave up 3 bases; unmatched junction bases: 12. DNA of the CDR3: TGTGCCAGCAGTTCAGGACGGGGGGGCCGGTATACAGATACGCAGTATTTT. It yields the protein CASSSGRGGRYTDTQYF.

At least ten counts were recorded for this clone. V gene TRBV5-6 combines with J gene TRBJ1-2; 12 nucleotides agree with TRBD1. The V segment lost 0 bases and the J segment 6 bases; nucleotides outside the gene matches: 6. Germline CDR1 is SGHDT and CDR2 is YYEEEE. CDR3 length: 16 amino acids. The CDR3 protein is CASSLAGTGGKDGYTF. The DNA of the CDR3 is TGTGCCAGCAGCTTGGCCGGGACAGGGGGCAAAGATGGCTACACCTTC. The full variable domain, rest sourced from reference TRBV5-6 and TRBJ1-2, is DAGVTQSPTHLIKTRGQQVTLRCSPKSGHDTVSWYQQALGQGPQFIFQYYEEEERQRGNFPDRFSGHQFPNYSSELNVNALLLGDSALYLCASSLAGTGGKDGYTFGSGTRLTVV.

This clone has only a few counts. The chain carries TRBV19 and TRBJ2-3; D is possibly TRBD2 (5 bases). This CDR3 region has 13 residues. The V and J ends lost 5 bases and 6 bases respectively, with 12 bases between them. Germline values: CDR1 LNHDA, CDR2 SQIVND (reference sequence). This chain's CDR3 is CASSPGSVDTQYF. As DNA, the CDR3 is TGTGCCAGTAGTCCGGGGAGCGTCGATACGCAGTATTTT. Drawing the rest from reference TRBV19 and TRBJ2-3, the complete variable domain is DGGITQSPKYLFRKEGQNVTLSCEQNLNHDAMYWYRQDPGQGLRLIYYSQIVNDFQKGDIAEGYSVSREKKESFPLTVTSAQKNPTAFYLCASSPGSVDTQYFGPGTRLTVL.

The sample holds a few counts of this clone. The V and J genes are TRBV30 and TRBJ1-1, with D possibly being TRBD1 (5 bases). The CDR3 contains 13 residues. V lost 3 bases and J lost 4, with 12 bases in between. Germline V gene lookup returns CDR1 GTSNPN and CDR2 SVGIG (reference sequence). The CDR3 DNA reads TGTGCCTGGAGCTCGGGACGGACCACTGAAGCTTTCTTT. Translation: CAWSSGRTTEAFF. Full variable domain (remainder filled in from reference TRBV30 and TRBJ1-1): SQTIHQWPATLVQPVGSPLSLECTVEGTSNPNLYWYRQAAGRGLQLLFYSVGIGQISSEVPQNLSASRPQDRQFILSSKKLLLSDSGFYLCAWSSGRTTEAFFGQGTRLTVV.

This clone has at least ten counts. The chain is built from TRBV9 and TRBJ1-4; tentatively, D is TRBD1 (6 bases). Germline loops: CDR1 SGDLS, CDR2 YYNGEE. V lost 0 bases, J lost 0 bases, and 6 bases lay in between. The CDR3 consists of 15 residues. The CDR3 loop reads CASSVEGATNEKLFF. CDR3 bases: TGTGCCAGCAGCGTAGAGGGGGCAACTAATGAAAAACTGTTTTTT.

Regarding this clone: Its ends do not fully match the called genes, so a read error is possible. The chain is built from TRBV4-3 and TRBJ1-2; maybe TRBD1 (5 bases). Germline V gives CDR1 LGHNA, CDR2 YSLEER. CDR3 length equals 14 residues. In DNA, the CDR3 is TGCGCCAGCAGTCAAGTTCAGGGTGCCTATGGCTACACCTTC. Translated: CASSQVQGAYGYTF.